The 6 T cell receptor beta chains below were found in one sample sequenced in a study of blood T cell repertoires in COVID-19. Profiled with immunoSEQ multiplex PCR; TCRdb holds only in-frame clones, not every one. Among more than 95,000 clones listed, about 90% were seen once. Sequenced: peripheral blood. All receptors derive from a man aged 50 to 59 with acute or convalescent COVID-19.

The chain combines TRBV24-1 with TRBJ2-7, with 7 bases aligning to TRBD1. This CDR3 has 13 residues. The V gene's germline CDR1 is KGHDR and CDR2 SFDVKD. Trimming took 2 bases from V and 12 from J; bases not matched to a gene: 9. CDR3 in DNA: TGTGCCACCAGTGATTCCTCGGGACAGCAACTGTACTTC. This gives the protein CATSDSSGQQLYF.

This sequence joins TRBV4-2 and TRBJ2-5, with TRBD2 as a possible D gene (6 bases). Between the trimmed V and J ends, which lost 1 base and 0 bases, there was a span of 6 bases. The CDR3 covers 14 residues. CDR1 and CDR2 (germline): LGHNA, YNFKEQ. CDR3 region: CASSQAGDQETQYF. CDR3 nucleotide sequence: TGTGCCAGCAGCCAAGCGGGGGACCAAGAGACCCAGTACTTC.

The CDR3 protein is CASTKGGQGSWDSPLHF. The CDR3 DNA sequence: TGTGCCAGCACCAAGGGGGGACAGGGGTCCTGGGATTCACCCCTCCACTTT. The chain couples TRBV6-7 to TRBJ1-6; the match to TRBD1 covers 10 bases. TRBV6-7 is filed as an ORF, its function uncertain. J lost 8 bases, V lost 7 bases, and 14 bases had no gene match. This CDR3 region has 17 residues.

The CDR3 reads CASSIGDRDTGELFF. DNA of the CDR3: TGTGCCAGTAGTATAGGGGACAGGGACACCGGGGAGCTGTTTTTT. The V and J genes are TRBV19 and TRBJ2-2, with TRBD1 matching over 9 bases. The CDR3 length is 15 residues. Germline V gene sequence: CDR1 LNHDA, CDR2 SQIVND (reference sequence). V shed 1 base, J shed 3 bases, and the junction held 0 bases outside the gene matches.

The V and J genes are TRBV18 and TRBJ1-3, with D tentatively TRBD1 (5 bases). The length of the CDR3 is 14 residues. The ends were cut back, 3 bases at V and 0 bases at J, with 6 bases in the middle. Germline V gene data show CDR1 as KGHSH and CDR2 as LQKENI. This CDR3 is CASSPDNSGNTIYF. In DNA, the CDR3 is TGTGCCAGCTCACCGGACAACTCTGGAAACACCATATATTTT.

The J gene is TRBJ2-3, the V gene TRBV11-1; the match to TRBD2 covers 10 bases. The CDR3 runs to 16 residues. The V gene's germline CDR1 is SGHAT and CDR2 FQDESV (reference sequence). The V and J ends lost 5 bases and 4 bases, in that order; junction bases with no gene match: 9. CDR3 in amino acids: CASSPLGAGGADTQYF. The CDR3 coding sequence is TGTGCCAGCAGCCCCTTAGGAGCGGGAGGGGCAGATACGCAGTATTTT. Combining the CDR3 with reference TRBV11-1 and TRBJ2-3 gives the whole variable domain EAEVAQSPRYKITEKSQAVAFWCDPISGHATLYWYRQILGQGPELLVQFQDESVVDDSQLPKDRFSAERLKGVDSTLKIQPAELGDSAMYLCASSPLGAGGADTQYFGPGTRLTVL.